This T cell receptor (beta chain) was recorded in a study of tumor-infiltrating lymphocytes in primary liver carcinoma. At the level of the study: Tissue type made little difference to sample yields of roughly 3.65 to 8 million productive TCRbeta reads.

Study results and limitations: The top-250-clone fraction was significantly higher in tumors than in blood (p = 0.039).

A primer matching the constant region was used to make TCR beta cDNA from approximately 500 ng of total RNA. Libraries for TCR beta were built through three nested multiplex PCR rounds, which together made up a slightly modified ARM-PCR procedure. TCRdb processed the multiplex PCR reads anew with MiXCR; each CDR3 protein has one entry. The table lists fewer than 250,000 distinct CDR3 sequences, just under 85% of them singletons. Co-extraction yielded RNA and DNA from approximately 22-30 mg of unsorted bulk tissue. By surgical resection, the patients were treated for their primary liver carcinoma. Worth noting for this clonotype: Its antigen is as yet unknown.

The origin of this receptor is a man aged 35 to 55 with primary liver carcinoma and hepatitis B virus infection. The sequencing sample was made of tumor tissue from primary liver carcinoma.

CDR3 region: CASSGRSVETQYF. CDR3 nucleotides: TGTGCCAGCAGTGGAAGGAGTGTAGAGACCCAGTACTTC. The rearrangement uses TRBV6-1 and TRBJ2-5; D remains ambiguous. The CDR3 length is 13 residues. Germline loops: CDR1 MNHNS, CDR2 SASEGT. Between the trimmed V and J ends, which lost 4 bases and 4 bases, there was a span of 10 bases.